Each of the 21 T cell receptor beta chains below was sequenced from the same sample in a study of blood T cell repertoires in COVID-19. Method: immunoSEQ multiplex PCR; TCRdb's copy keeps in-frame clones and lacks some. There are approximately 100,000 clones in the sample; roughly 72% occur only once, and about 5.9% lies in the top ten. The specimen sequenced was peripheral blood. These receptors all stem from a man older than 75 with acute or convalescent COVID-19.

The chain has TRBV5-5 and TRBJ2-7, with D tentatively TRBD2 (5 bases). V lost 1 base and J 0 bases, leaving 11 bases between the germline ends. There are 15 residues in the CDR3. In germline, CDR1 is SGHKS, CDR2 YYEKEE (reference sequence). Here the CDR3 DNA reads TGTGCCAGCAGCTTGAATGGACTCAGCTCCTACGAGCAGTACTTC. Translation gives CASSLNGLSSYEQYF.

Here the CDR3 DNA reads TGTGCCAGCAGCTTAGGTCGGGCCTACAATGAGCAGTTCTTC. Its protein is CASSLGRAYNEQFF. The V call is TRBV7-9, the J call TRBJ2-1; D call uncertain. The CDR3 spans 14 residues. CDR1 and CDR2 (germline): SEHNR, FQNEAQ (reference sequence). V was trimmed by 1 base and J by 2 bases, leaving 6 bases between them.

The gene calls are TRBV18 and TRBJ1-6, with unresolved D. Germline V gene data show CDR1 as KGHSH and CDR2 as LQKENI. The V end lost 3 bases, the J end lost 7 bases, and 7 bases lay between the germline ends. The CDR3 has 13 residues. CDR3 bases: TGTGCCAGCTCACCGAGCCCGAATTCACCCCTCCACTTT. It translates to CASSPSPNSPLHF.

The CDR3 sequence is CASSIYRTSNQPQHF. In DNA, the CDR3 is TGTGCCAGCAGCATTTACAGGACCAGCAATCAGCCCCAGCATTTT. The chain couples TRBV5-6 to TRBJ1-5; TRBD1 is a possible D gene (5 bases). V lost 4 bases and J lost 1, with 12 bases in between. The germline V gene encodes CDR1 SGHDT and CDR2 YYEEEE. This CDR3 contains 15 residues. Drawing the rest from reference TRBV5-6 and TRBJ1-5, the complete variable domain is DAGVTQSPTHLIKTRGQQVTLRCSPKSGHDTVSWYQQALGQGPQFIFQYYEEEERQRGNFPDRFSGHQFPNYSSELNVNALLLGDSALYLCASSIYRTSNQPQHFGDGTRLSIL.

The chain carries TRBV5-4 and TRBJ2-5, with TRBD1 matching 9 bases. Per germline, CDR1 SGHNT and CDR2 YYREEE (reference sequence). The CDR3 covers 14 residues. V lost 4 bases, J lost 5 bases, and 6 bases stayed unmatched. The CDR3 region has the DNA TGTGCCAGCAGCCAGGGACAGGGTCGGGAGACCCAGTACTTC. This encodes CASSQGQGRETQYF.

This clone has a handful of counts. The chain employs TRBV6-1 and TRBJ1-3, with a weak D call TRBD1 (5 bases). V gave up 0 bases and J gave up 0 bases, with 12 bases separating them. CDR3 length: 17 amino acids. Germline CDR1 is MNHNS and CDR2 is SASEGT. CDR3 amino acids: CASSEAHGGASGNTIYF. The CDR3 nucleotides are TGTGCCAGCAGTGAAGCGCATGGAGGGGCCTCTGGAAACACCATATATTTT.

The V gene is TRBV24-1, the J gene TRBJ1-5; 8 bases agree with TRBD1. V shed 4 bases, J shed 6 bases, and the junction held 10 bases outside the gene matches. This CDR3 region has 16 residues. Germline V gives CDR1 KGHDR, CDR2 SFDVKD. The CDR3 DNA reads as TGTGCCACCAGTGACCCCAGACAGGGGAAGGGTCAGCCCCAGCATTTT. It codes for CATSDPRQGKGQPQHF.

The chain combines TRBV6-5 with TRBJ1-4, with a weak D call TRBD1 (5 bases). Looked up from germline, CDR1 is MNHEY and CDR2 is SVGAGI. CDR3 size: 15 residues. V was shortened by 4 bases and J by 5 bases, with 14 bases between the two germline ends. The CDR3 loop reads CASSWEGRPNEKLFF. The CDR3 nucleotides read TGTGCCAGCAGTTGGGAGGGACGGCCGAATGAAAAACTGTTTTTT.

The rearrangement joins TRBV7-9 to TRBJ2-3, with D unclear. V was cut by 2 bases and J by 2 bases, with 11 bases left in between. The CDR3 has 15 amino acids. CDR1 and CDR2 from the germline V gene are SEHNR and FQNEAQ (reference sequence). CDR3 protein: CASSLFVTTTDTQYF. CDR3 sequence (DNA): TGTGCCAGCAGCTTATTTGTGACAACCACAGATACGCAGTATTTT.

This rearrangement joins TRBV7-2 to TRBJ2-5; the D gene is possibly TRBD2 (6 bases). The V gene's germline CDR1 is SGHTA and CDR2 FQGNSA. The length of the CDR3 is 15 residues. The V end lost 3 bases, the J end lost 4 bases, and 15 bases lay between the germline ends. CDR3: CASSFGGTQGETQYF. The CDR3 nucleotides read TGTGCCAGCAGCTTTGGCGGGACCCAGGGAGAGACCCAGTACTTC. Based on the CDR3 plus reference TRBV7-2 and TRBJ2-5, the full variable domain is GAGVSQSPSNKVTEKGKDVELRCDPISGHTALYWYRQSLGQGLEFLIYFQGNSAPDKSGLPSDRFSAERTGGSVSTLTIQRTQQEDSAVYLCASSFGGTQGETQYFGPGTRLLVL.

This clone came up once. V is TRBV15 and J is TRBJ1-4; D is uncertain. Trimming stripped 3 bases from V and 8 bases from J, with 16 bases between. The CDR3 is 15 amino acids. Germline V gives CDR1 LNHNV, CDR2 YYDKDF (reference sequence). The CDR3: CATSSTGSSAEKLFF. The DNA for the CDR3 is TGTGCCACCAGCAGCACTGGAAGTAGCGCAGAAAAACTGTTTTTT.

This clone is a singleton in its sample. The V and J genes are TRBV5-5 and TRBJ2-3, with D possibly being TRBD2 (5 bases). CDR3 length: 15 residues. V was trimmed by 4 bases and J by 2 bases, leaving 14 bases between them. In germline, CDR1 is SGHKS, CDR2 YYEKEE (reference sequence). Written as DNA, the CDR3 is TGTGCCAGCAGCCCTTTCCGGGGAATCACAGATACGCAGTATTTT. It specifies CASSPFRGITDTQYF.

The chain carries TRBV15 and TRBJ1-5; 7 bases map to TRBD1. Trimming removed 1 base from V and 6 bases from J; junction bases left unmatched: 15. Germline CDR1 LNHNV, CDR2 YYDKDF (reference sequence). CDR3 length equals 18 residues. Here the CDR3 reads CATSRVGPRDSGFQPQHF. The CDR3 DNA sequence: TGTGCCACCAGCAGAGTGGGCCCTCGGGACAGCGGATTTCAGCCCCAGCATTTT.

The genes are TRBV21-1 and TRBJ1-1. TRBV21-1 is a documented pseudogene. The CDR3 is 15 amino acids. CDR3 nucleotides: TGTGCCAGCAGCCGTGGGGGGGAGGTTAACACTGAAGCTTTCTTT. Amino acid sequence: CASSRGGEVNTEAFF.

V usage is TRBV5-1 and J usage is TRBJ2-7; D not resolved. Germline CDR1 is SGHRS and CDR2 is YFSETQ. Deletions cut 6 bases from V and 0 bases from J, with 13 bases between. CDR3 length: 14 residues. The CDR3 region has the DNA TGCGCCAGCACGCCAATGGGCAGCTCCTACGAGCAGTACTTC. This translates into CASTPMGSSYEQYF.

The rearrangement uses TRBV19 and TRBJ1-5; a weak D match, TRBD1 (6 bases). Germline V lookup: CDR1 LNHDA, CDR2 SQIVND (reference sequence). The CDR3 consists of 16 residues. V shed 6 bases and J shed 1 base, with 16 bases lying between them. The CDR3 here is CASRDGQTVSNQPQHF. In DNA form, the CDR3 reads TGTGCCAGTAGGGACGGACAGACGGTGAGCAATCAGCCCCAGCATTTT.

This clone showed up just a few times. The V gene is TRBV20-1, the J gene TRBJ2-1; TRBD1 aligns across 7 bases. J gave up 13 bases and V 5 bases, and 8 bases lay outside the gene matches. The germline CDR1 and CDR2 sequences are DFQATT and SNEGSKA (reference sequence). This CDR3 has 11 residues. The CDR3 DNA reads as TGCAGTGCTTCTAACCGACAGGGACAGTTCTTC. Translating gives CSASNRQGQFF.

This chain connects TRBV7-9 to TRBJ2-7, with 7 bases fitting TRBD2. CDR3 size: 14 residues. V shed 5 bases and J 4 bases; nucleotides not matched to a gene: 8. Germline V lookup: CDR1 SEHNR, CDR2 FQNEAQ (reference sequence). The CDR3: CASSLGGPAYEQYF. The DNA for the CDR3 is TGTGCCAGCAGCCTGGGAGGGCCGGCGTACGAGCAGTACTTC.

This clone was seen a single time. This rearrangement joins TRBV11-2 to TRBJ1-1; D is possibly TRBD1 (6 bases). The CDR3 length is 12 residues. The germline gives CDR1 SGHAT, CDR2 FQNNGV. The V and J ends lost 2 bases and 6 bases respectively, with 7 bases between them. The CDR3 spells CASSLQGSEAFF. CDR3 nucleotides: TGTGCCAGCAGCTTACAGGGGTCTGAAGCTTTCTTT.

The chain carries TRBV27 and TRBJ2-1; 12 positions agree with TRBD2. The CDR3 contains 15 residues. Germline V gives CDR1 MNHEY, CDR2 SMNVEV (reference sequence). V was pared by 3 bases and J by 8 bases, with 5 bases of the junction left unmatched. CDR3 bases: TGTGCCAGCAGTTTTGCGGGACTAGCGGGCGATGAGCAGTTCTTC. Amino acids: CASSFAGLAGDEQFF.

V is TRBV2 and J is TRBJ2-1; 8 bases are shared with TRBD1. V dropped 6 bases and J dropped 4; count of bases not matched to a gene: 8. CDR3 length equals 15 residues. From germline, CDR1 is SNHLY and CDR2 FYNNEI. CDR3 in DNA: TGTGCCAGCAGCCAAGACAGGGGAATATACAATGAGCAGTTCTTC. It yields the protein CASSQDRGIYNEQFF.